These 4 T cell receptor beta chains were all obtained from the same sample, sequenced in a study of immune evolution from preneoplasia to lung adenocarcinoma. Generated by immunoSEQ multiplex PCR, the TCRdb table keeps only in-frame clones and is missing some. This sample has more than 9,500 clones; roughly 84% occur once, and the top ten carry 3% to 4%. Sequencing was performed on FFPE tissue from an adenomatous hyperplasia lung lesion. Indicated subset: atypical adenomatous hyperplasia (AAH), lung preneoplasia. Every receptor here comes from a person over 45 with lung adenocarcinoma.

The chain carries TRBV29-1 and TRBJ1-2; 7 positions match TRBD1. The CDR3 consists of 15 residues. Germline-derived CDR1 and CDR2 are SQVTM and ANQGSEA. The junction had 12 bases not matched to a gene; V was cut back by 4 bases and J by 4 bases. The CDR3 loop is CSVGGTGVLSYGYTF. The CDR3 DNA reads TGCAGCGTTGGCGGAACAGGGGTTCTTTCCTATGGCTACACCTTC.

This clone was recorded only once. The gene calls are TRBV13 and TRBJ1-1, with D tentatively TRBD1 (6 bases). The germline CDR1 and CDR2 sequences are PRHDT and FYEKMQ (reference sequence). The CDR3 has 15 residues. The V end lost 5 bases, the J end lost 2 bases, and 15 bases lay between the germline ends. CDR3 nucleotides: TGTGCCAGCAGCCCTACTCGGACAGCCAACACTGAAGCTTTCTTT. This encodes CASSPTRTANTEAFF.

V is TRBV18 and J is TRBJ2-5, with D unresolved. V was pared by 1 base and J by 4 bases, with 16 bases between. The CDR3 consists of 16 residues. Germline CDR1 is KGHSH and CDR2 is LQKENI. The chain's CDR3 is CASSPQGLIDIETQYF. CDR3 in DNA: TGTGCCAGCTCACCACAAGGCCTCATAGACATAGAGACCCAGTACTTC.

CDR3 protein: CASSSPEGLSASYEQYF. The CDR3 nucleotides are TGCGCCAGCAGCTCTCCGGAGGGGCTTTCCGCCTCCTACGAGCAGTACTTC. The chain is built from TRBV5-1 and TRBJ2-5; D perhaps matches TRBD2 (6 bases). With the DNA end fitting TRBJ2-7 better, the J assignment may be wrong. The germline gives CDR1 SGHRS, CDR2 YFSETQ. This CDR3 contains 17 residues.